This TCR beta chain was recovered during a study of a mutant IDH1 vaccine in newly diagnosed glioma (dated by TCRdb to the early 2020s). The study in broad terms: Eight vaccinations were administered to patients in weeks 1, 3, 5, 7, 11, 15, 19 and 23, corresponding to visits V03 through V10. Of the 32 patients who were treated, about 62% were male and approximately 40% were female, and the mean age was around 40 years. Vaccination started 4-6 weeks after radiotherapy alone, or was given together with temozolomide cycles in the groups whose treatment included chemotherapy. Longitudinal TCRB deep sequencing was done for about two dozen treated patients, wherever samples were available for exploratory analyses. Six visits were used for peripheral blood collection: V03 (baseline), V05, V07, V10, V12 and V13. Prior to enrollment, standard therapy consisting of radiotherapy alone, temozolomide alone, or radiochemotherapy with temozolomide had been administered to patients, with the combination being received by most patients.

The trim is 5 bases for V and 6 bases for J, with a gap of 13 bases between the germline ends. According to the germline V gene, CDR1 reads SGHVS and CDR2 reads FNYEAQ. The CDR3 spans 14 residues, from the cysteine through the phenylalanine. CDR3 DNA only is kept here, 42 bases in frame from base 1. The meaning of the sample's time point label: week 23, last vaccination. A 20-mer mutant IDH1 peptide at 300 micrograms in Montanide made up each vaccine dose, which was injected subcutaneously together with topical imiquimod. The donors had newly diagnosed IDH1-mutant astrocytomas of WHO grade 3 or 4 that showed loss of nuclear ATRX. The samples were drawn from NOA16, a multicentre, single-arm, open-label phase I trial in Germany that tested a mutant IDH1 peptide vaccine in humans for the first time. Genomic DNA for TCRB sequencing was isolated from EDTA blood with the DNeasy Blood and Tissue Kit. Concerning this clone itself: The clone's antigen remains unknown. Qualities for individual bases were not recorded, and no much larger clone is one base off.

Summary of the overall study and its limitations: According to the authors, sample limitations meant that analyses of patient blood samples could not be reproduced. Availability determined which PBMC samples were chosen for TCRB deep sequencing. Pseudoprogression appeared unrelated to alterations in the top peripheral T cell clonotypes detected by TCRB sequencing. Immune responses induced by the vaccine were seen in about 93% of patients across multiple MHC alleles.

The library was produced with the immunoSEQ multiplex PCR assay. Rearranged TCR beta chain sequences were amplified using the hsTCRB Kit according to the manufacturer's protocol. Sequencing of TCRB libraries was carried out on an Illumina MiSeq. The study's processing was this. The proprietary platform of the kit vendor was used for demultiplexing, trimming and gene mapping. The table was pulled from immuneACCESS by TCRdb, which kept in-frame rearrangements only. Such tables lose some clones; where checked, under half of the loss comes from unresolved V genes, and the rest has no known cause. D and trimming were read from the DNA, whereas the V and J calls and clone size are those reported in that table. The sample table holds about 86,000 clones, of which 65% to 90% were seen once. The ten largest clones represent under 2.5% of the sample.

This TCR came from a man aged 25-45 years with glioma. Some clones in this sample may be carry-over from other donors' samples. The sequencing used PBMCs, collected from a glioma patient whose treatment included an IDH1 peptide vaccine. The sequence joins TRBV7-6 to TRBJ2-2; a weak D assignment points to TRBD2 (6 bases agree). The CDR3: CASSPGGSAGELFF. The nucleotide sequence reads as follows: TGTGCCAGCAGCCCCGGAGGGAGTGCCGGGGAGCTGTTTTTT. Full variable domain (CDR3 extended with the reference TRBV7-6 and TRBJ2-2 proteins): GAGVSQSPRYKVTKRGQDVALRCDPISGHVSLYWYRQALGQGPEFLTYFNYEAQQDKSGLPNDRFSAERPEGSISTLTIQRTEQRDSAMYRCASSPGGSAGELFFGEGSRLTVL.